This T cell receptor beta chain was profiled in a study of T-cell reconstitution after alpha-beta-depleted transplantation in children. The ends were cut back, 0 bases at V and 0 bases at J, with 4 bases in the middle. The CDR3 consists of 15 residues. Germline values: CDR1 SGHRS, CDR2 YFSETQ. Unique molecular identifiers tagged the TCRbeta library. TCRdb processed the PCR reads anew with MiXCR; each CDR3 protein has one entry. The table lists roughly 200,000 distinct CDR3 sequences, roughly 6.8% of them singletons, with over 2.5% in the top ten. J is TRBJ2-6 and V is TRBV5-1; D is unclear. The specimen comprised PBMCs from the stem cell graft donor, sampled from the stem cell graft. The source of this sequence is a human donor who donated a stem cell graft to a child with Wiskott-Aldrich syndrome. The CDR3 protein is CASSLASSGANVLTF. The CDR3 coding sequence is TGCGCCAGCAGCTTGGCCAGCTCTGGGGCCAACGTCCTGACTTTC.